What follows is one TCR beta chain and its context. This entry is derived from a study of T cell changes during pregnancy in multiple sclerosis. Profiled with immunoSEQ multiplex PCR; TCRdb holds only in-frame clones, not every one. The repertoire consists of 34,000 or so clones, with 90% occurring once and the leading ten covering around 10%. The clonotype comes from a female donor with multiple sclerosis, enrolled in a pregnancy study. Specimen: CD8+ T cells from peripheral blood mononuclear cells, collected before pregnancy.

CDR3 sequence (DNA): TGTGCCAGCAGTGAAGAGGGGGTCATGGCCCAGCATTTT. Translation: CASSEEGVMAQHF. This chain joins TRBV6-1 and TRBJ1-5, with a weak D call TRBD1 (6 bases). V lost 1 base to trimming and J lost 11 bases, with 12 bases between them. CDR3 length: 13 residues. Per germline, CDR1 MNHNS and CDR2 SASEGT.